The T cell receptor beta chain described here comes from a study of blood T cell repertoires in COVID-19. For the study at large: COVID-19 samples from acute and convalescent phases originated in the United States, Italy and Spain. In each case, the material was cDNA or gDNA derived from T cells, B-cell-depleted T cells, or PBMCs.

Methods used by the authors: Reference gene primer amplification gave nucleated cell count estimates. Method: immunoSEQ multiplex PCR; TCRdb's copy keeps in-frame clones and lacks some. The V and J calls and clone size are taken from that table; D and trimming were inferred from the DNA. The sample includes some 200,000 clones, approximately 85% of them seen just once. This CDR3 has 15 residues. V lost 2 bases, J lost 2 bases, and 2 bases stayed unmatched. In germline, CDR1 is LGHNA, CDR2 YNFKEQ. The J gene is TRBJ2-1, the V gene TRBV4-2; 8 bases fit TRBD2. The receptor was derived from an older woman with acute or convalescent COVID-19. Sequencing used peripheral blood. CDR3 in amino acids: CASSQISGAYNEQFF. The CDR3 bases are TGTGCCAGCAGCCAAATTAGCGGGGCCTACAATGAGCAGTTCTTC.